This T cell receptor beta chain was profiled in a study of blood T cell repertoires in COVID-19. As for the study in general: Acute and convalescent COVID-19 specimens originated in the United States, Italy and Spain. In each case, the material was cDNA or gDNA derived from T cells, B-cell-depleted T cells, or PBMCs.

Per the study methods: By means of reference gene primer amplification, nucleated cell counts were estimated. Libraries were prepared by immunoSEQ multiplex PCR; TCRdb keeps only in-frame clonotypes and omits some of them. V, J and clone size are those of that table, while D and trimming were read from the DNA. There are about 280,000 clones in the sample; roughly 85% occur only once, and around 3% lies in the top ten. CDR1 is LGHDT, CDR2 YNNKEL, per germline (reference sequence). The junction had 4 bases not matched to a gene; V was cut back by 3 bases and J by 4 bases. The CDR3 is 15 residues long.

This receptor was obtained from a woman younger than 45 with active or convalescent COVID-19. Sequencing was performed on peripheral blood. The V gene is TRBV3-1 (or the pseudogene TRBV3-2), the J gene TRBJ1-3; 9 nucleotides line up with TRBD1. CDR3 bases: TGTGCCAGCAGCCATGGGACAGGGTTAGGAAACACCATATATTTT. It codes for CASSHGTGLGNTIYF.